The rows below give T cell receptor beta chains drawn from one sample of a study of regulatory T cells in long-lasting Graves disease. A single record per CDR3 protein comes from TCRdb applying MiXCR to the multiplex PCR reads. The sample holds fewer than 600,000 distinct CDR3 sequences, about 20% seen once. Sequenced here: peripheral blood mononuclear cells (PBMCs), sampled when the disease was refractory, from a patient treated with antithyroid drugs. Receptor source: a female donor with Graves disease. Both conserved end residues are part of each CDR3. Each record gives: D gene, clone size, V gene, J gene, CDR3 protein, CDR3 DNA. The D gene is left open where the match is weak. Not all rows give a size; the values are once, few, many and, for expanded clones, a class.

.	few	TRBV14	TRBJ2-7	CASSPAVAYEQYF	TGTGCCAGCAGCCCGGCGGTCGCTTACGAGCAGTACTTC
TRBD1	many	TRBV27	TRBJ1-2	CASSIGQGGYTF	TGTGCCAGCAGTATCGGACAGGGAGGCTACACCTTC
TRBD2	.	TRBV28	TRBJ2-3	CASSLAGAAGLGTDTQYF	TGTGCCAGCAGTCTCGCGGGTGCAGCGGGGCTCGGCACAGATACGCAGTATTTT
TRBD1	.	TRBV20-1	TRBJ1-5	CSARDRETQPQHF	TGCAGTGCTAGGGACAGGGAAACTCAGCCCCAGCATTTT
TRBD1	many	TRBV28	TRBJ1-2	CASSFSPGQSYGYTF	TGTGCCAGCAGTTTTTCGCCGGGACAGTCCTATGGCTACACCTTC
TRBD1	many	TRBV29-1	TRBJ1-1	CSADTGTGGTEAFF	TGCAGCGCGGACACCGGGACAGGAGGCACTGAAGCTTTCTTT
.	.	TRBV14	TRBJ2-7	CASSQVASGYEQYF	TGTGCCAGCAGCCAAGTTGCCAGTGGCTACGAGCAGTACTTC
TRBD2	few	TRBV13	TRBJ2-6	CASSFRAGLAGANVLTF	TGTGCCAGCAGCTTTCGAGCGGGGTTGGCTGGGGCCAACGTCCTGACTTTC
.	.	TRBV3-1	TRBJ1-5	CASSPSGRGGYQPQHF	TGTGCCAGCAGCCCCTCGGGCAGGGGCGGGTATCAGCCCCAGCATTTT
.	few	TRBV7-3	TRBJ1-1	CASSLQGFGTEAFF	TGTGCCAGCAGCTTACAGGGGTTTGGGACTGAAGCTTTCTTT
TRBD2	few	TRBV20-1	TRBJ2-7	CSARGAAGGPSEQYF	TGCAGTGCTAGAGGGGCAGCGGGAGGGCCGAGTGAGCAGTACTTC
.	few	TRBV30	TRBJ2-5	CAWSLALETQYF	TGTGCCTGGAGTCTGGCGTTGGAGACCCAGTACTTC
.	many	TRBV6-2/TRBV6-3	TRBJ1-1	CATTLGTEAFF	TGTGCCACCACTCTAGGGACTGAAGCTTTCTTT
TRBD1	many	TRBV27	TRBJ1-2	CASLGTGNYGYTF	TGTGCCAGCCTCGGGACAGGGAACTATGGCTACACCTTC
.	many	TRBV6-5	TRBJ2-5	CASSYQDRIEETQYF	TGTGCCAGCAGTTACCAAGACAGGATCGAGGAGACCCAGTACTTC
.	.	TRBV13	TRBJ2-2	CASSLYGLTGELFF	TGTGCCAGCAGCTTATACGGGCTGACCGGGGAGCTGTTTTTT
TRBD1	many	TRBV24-1	TRBJ2-5	CATSDLDRGQETQYF	TGTGCCACCAGTGATCTTGACAGGGGGCAAGAGACCCAGTACTTC
.	.	TRBV19	TRBJ2-7	CASSIVRGTQYEQYF	TGTGCCAGTAGTATAGTTCGGGGAACTCAATACGAGCAGTACTTC
.	.	TRBV7-2	TRBJ2-4	CASTPRPAKNIQYF	TGTGCCAGCACCCCCCGCCCGGCAAAAAACATTCAGTACTTC
.	many	TRBV6-1	TRBJ1-1	CASSEAGGATEAFF	TGTGCCAGCAGTGAAGCGGGGGGGGCCACTGAAGCTTTCTTT
TRBD1	.	TRBV7-8	TRBJ1-1	CASSFGQGLNTEAFF	TGTGCCAGCAGCTTCGGACAGGGTTTGAACACTGAAGCTTTCTTT
.	many	TRBV29-1	TRBJ2-5	CSTRQGETQYF	TGCAGCACCCGTCAGGGAGAGACCCAGTACTTC
TRBD1	few	TRBV7-2	TRBJ1-1	CASTLSTGGGTEAFF	TGTGCCAGCACCCTAAGTACAGGGGGAGGCACTGAAGCTTTCTTT
.	many	TRBV5-1	TRBJ1-2	CASSLATEPNYTF	TGCGCCAGCAGCTTGGCGACAGAGCCGAACTACACCTTC
.	many	TRBV5-1	TRBJ1-1	CASSFKVNTEAFF	TGCGCCAGCAGCTTCAAGGTGAACACTGAAGCTTTCTTT
TRBD1	.	TRBV5-1	TRBJ1-6	CASSLGQGAPLHF	TGCGCCAGCAGCTTGGGCCAGGGGGCACCCCTCCACTTT
.	.	TRBV7-3	TRBJ1-1	CASSPRPTGTSTEAFF	TGTGCCAGCAGCCCCAGGCCAACAGGGACCAGCACTGAAGCTTTCTTT
TRBD1	many	TRBV5-1	TRBJ2-7	CASSRDSGDEQYF	TGCGCCAGCAGCAGGGACAGTGGGGACGAGCAGTACTTC
.	few	TRBV6-5	TRBJ1-4	CASSYLPEPSEKLFF	TGTGCCAGCAGTTACTTGCCTGAACCTAGTGAAAAACTGTTTTTT
.	many	TRBV19	TRBJ1-1	CASSIDRRRTEAFF	TGTGCCAGTAGTATAGATCGAAGGCGCACTGAAGCTTTCTTT
TRBD1	many	TRBV2	TRBJ1-1	CASSGQGGTEAFF	TGTGCCAGCAGCGGACAGGGAGGGACTGAAGCTTTCTTT
TRBD1	many	TRBV20-1	TRBJ2-7	CSASIGTGNHEQYF	TGCAGTGCTAGCATCGGGACAGGGAACCACGAGCAGTACTTC
.	.	TRBV29-1	TRBJ2-3	CSVEAGGGTDTQYF	TGCAGCGTTGAAGCGGGGGGCGGCACAGATACGCAGTATTTT
.	many	TRBV11-2	TRBJ2-5	CASSLIAETQYF	TGTGCCAGCAGTTTAATAGCGGAGACCCAGTACTTC
TRBD2	many	TRBV12-3/TRBV12-4	TRBJ2-7	CASSFLTSGKRDDEQYF	TGTGCCAGCAGTTTCTTGACTAGCGGGAAGAGGGACGACGAGCAGTACTTC
.	many	TRBV20-1	TRBJ1-2	CSAREGTYGYTF	TGCAGTGCTAGGGAAGGGACCTATGGCTACACCTTC
TRBD1	many	TRBV20-1	TRBJ2-7	CSAISGGRSDEQYF	TGCAGTGCTATATCAGGGGGCAGGAGTGACGAGCAGTACTTC
.	.	TRBV28	TRBJ1-2	CASSQEVGGYGYTF	TGTGCCAGCAGCCAAGAAGTGGGCGGCTATGGCTACACCTTC
.	few	TRBV19	TRBJ1-1	CASRGKGSMNTEAFF	TGTGCCAGTAGAGGAAAGGGGAGCATGAACACTGAAGCTTTCTTT
.	many	TRBV7-3	TRBJ2-6	CASSLRRPGTGANVLTF	TGTGCCAGCAGCCTACGCCGGCCGGGGACTGGGGCCAACGTCCTGACTTTC